The clone carrying this TCR beta chain has only a few counts. Germline values: CDR1 MNHEY, CDR2 SMNVEV (reference sequence). This CDR3 is 14 amino acids long. The V segment lost 6 bases and the J segment 3 bases; nucleotides outside the gene matches: 7. In the study's own analysis: Estimated nucleated cell counts came from reference gene primer amplification. The method was immunoSEQ multiplex PCR; TCRdb's version includes in-frame clones alone and lacks a portion of them. The V and J calls and clone size come from that table; D and trimming were worked out from the DNA. Here the sample spans nearly 60,000 clones, about 84% being singletons. The sample belongs to a study of blood T cell repertoires in COVID-19. About the research overall: Some COVID-19 samples were acute and others convalescent; all came from the United States, Italy and Spain. In each case, the material was cDNA or gDNA derived from T cells, B-cell-depleted T cells, or PBMCs.

The origin of this receptor is a man in his forties with active COVID-19. V is TRBV27 and J is TRBJ2-7; the match to TRBD2 covers 8 bases. Sequenced material: peripheral blood. The CDR3 here is CASSAGTRNYEQYF. In DNA, the CDR3 is TGTGCCAGCAGCGCCGGGACTAGGAACTACGAGCAGTACTTC.